What follows describes a single T cell receptor (beta chain). What it binds is not known. Looked up from germline, CDR1 is SGHDN and CDR2 is FVKESK. With V trimmed by 3 bases and J by 0 bases, 5 bases remained unmatched. This CDR3 spans 15 amino acids. The entry originates in a study of identical twins. Study results and limitations: There were fewer insertions in abundant cord blood beta clonotypes, but memory repertoires showed no such pattern. Out-of-frame TCR alpha sharing observed in monozygotic twins exceeded model estimates.

MiXCR, run by TCRdb on the 5' RACE reads, gives a single entry per CDR3 protein. The sample lists 510,000 or so distinct CDR3 sequences, 13% to 15% seen once, with less than 0.5% in the top ten. Healthy Caucasians were all of the donors. Separately, the same data were catalogued under a study of yellow fever vaccine responses in identical twins.

The chain employs TRBV14 and TRBJ2-7; 7 bases match TRBD2. The clonotype comes from a woman between 18 and 29 years old in good health. The sample taken for sequencing was CD4+ T cells sorted from blood. As DNA, the CDR3 is TGTGCCAGCAGCCAGACGGCGGGAGTCTCCTACGAGCAGTACTTC. Translation gives CASSQTAGVSYEQYF.